The 5 T cell receptor beta chains below all came from one sample that was sequenced in a study of identical twins. TCRdb re-called the 5' RACE reads with MiXCR, one entry per CDR3 protein. The table includes 400,000 to 500,000 distinct CDR3 sequences, around 20% detected once. Source material: naive T cells sorted from blood. Every receptor here comes from a man aged 45-60 years in good health.

The gene calls are TRBV29-1 and TRBJ2-5; D not resolved. With 8 bases removed from V and 1 base from J, the gap between germline ends came to 11 bases. The V gene's germline CDR1 is SQVTM and CDR2 ANQGSEA. This CDR3 is 12 amino acids long. This chain's CDR3 is CSYSGPQETQYF. CDR3 nucleotides: TGCAGCTACTCTGGACCCCAAGAGACCCAGTACTTC.

This clonotype occurred a few times. DNA for the CDR3: TGTGCCAGCAGCCCGTCGATTTGGGACACCATATATTTT. It specifies CASSPSIWDTIYF. The genes are TRBV9 and TRBJ1-3; D unresolved. This CDR3 spans 13 amino acids. Germline loops: CDR1 SGDLS, CDR2 YYNGEE. V lost 4 bases to trimming and J lost 8 bases, with 13 bases between them.

This clonotype has a handful of counts. J is TRBJ2-2 and V is TRBV28; TRBD1 aligns across 7 bases. This CDR3 is built from 15 residues. CDR1 and CDR2 from the germline V gene are MDHEN and SYDVKM. V was clipped by 5 bases and J by 3 bases; unmatched bases: 6. The CDR3 sequence: CASSLGQDYTGELFF. The CDR3 bases are TGTGCCAGCAGTCTAGGACAGGACTACACCGGGGAGCTGTTTTTT.

J is TRBJ1-4 and V is TRBV20-1; D is perhaps TRBD1 (5 bases). The CDR3 consists of 14 residues. In germline, CDR1 is DFQATT, CDR2 SNEGSKA (reference sequence). V dropped 0 bases and J dropped 7 bases, with 12 bases sitting between them. The CDR3 region is CSARDWTMVEKLFF. The CDR3 region has the DNA TGCAGTGCTAGAGATTGGACAATGGTTGAAAAACTGTTTTTT.

V gene TRBV10-3 combines with J gene TRBJ1-1; no definite D call. Trimming removed 3 bases from V and 3 bases from J, with 17 bases in between. The CDR3 spans 16 residues. Germline V lookup: CDR1 ENHRY, CDR2 SYGVKD. Written as DNA, the CDR3 is TGTGCCATCAGTGAATCAGCGAGGGCAGGTCACACTGAAGCTTTCTTT. It encodes CAISESARAGHTEAFF.